This T cell receptor beta chain was recovered during a study of cytomegalovirus exposure and HLA in healthy donors. Researchers ran the PCR with 60 Vbeta and 13 Jbeta primers. Produced via immunoSEQ multiplex PCR; TCRdb's table is partial and in-frame only. The data contain around 160,000 clones, 75% to 90% of them singletons. The length of the CDR3 is 14 residues. Germline V gene sequence: CDR1 SGHTS, CDR2 YDEGEE. The germline V and J ends were trimmed by 4 bases and 5 bases, with 15 bases remaining between them. The sequenced sample consisted of PBMCs. This TCR derives from a human donor in good health. The V gene is TRBV5-8, the J gene TRBJ1-1; TRBD1 might be the D (6 bases). CDR3 nucleotides: TGTGCCAGCAGCCCGAGGACAGTGAGGACTGAAGCTTTCTTT. Amino acid sequence: CASSPRTVRTEAFF.